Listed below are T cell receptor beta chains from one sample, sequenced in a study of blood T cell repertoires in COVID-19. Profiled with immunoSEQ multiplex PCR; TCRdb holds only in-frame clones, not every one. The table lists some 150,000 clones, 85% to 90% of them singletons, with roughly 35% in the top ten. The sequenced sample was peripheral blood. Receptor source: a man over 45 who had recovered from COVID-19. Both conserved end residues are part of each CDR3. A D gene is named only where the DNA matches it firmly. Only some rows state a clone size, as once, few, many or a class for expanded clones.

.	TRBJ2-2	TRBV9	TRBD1	CASSSTAGQGAGELFF	TGTGCCAGCAGCTCAACGGCGGGACAGGGGGCCGGGGAGCTGTTTTTT
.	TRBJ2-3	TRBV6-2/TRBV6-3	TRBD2	CASSFLYPGLAGVGTDTQYF	TGTGCCAGCAGTTTTCTCTACCCGGGACTAGCGGGGGTTGGCACAGATACGCAGTATTTT
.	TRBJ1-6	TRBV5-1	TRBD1	CASSLNSGQGGGSPLHF	TGCGCCAGCAGCTTGAATTCGGGACAGGGAGGAGGTTCACCCCTCCACTTT
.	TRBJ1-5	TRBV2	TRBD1	CASRRRGRAVDQPQHF	TGTGCCAGCAGGCGCAGGGGGCGCGCCGTCGATCAGCCCCAGCATTTT
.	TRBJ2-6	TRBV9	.	CASSVDGSGANVLTF	TGTGCCAGCAGCGTAGACGGGAGCGGGGCCAACGTCCTGACTTTC
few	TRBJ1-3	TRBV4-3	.	CASSQDKRGGNTIYF	TGCGCCAGCAGCCAAGATAAAAGGGGTGGAAACACCATATATTTT
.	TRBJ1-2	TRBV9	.	CASSVGQGGGYTF	TGTGCCAGCAGCGTAGGTCAGGGCGGTGGCTACACCTTC
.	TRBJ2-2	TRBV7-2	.	CASSPNHAGNTGELFF	TGTGCCAGCAGCCCGAATCACGCAGGGAACACCGGGGAGCTGTTTTTT
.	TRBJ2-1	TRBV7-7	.	CASSFGPMSSYNEQFF	TGTGCTAGCAGCTTTGGGCCCATGTCCTCTTACAATGAGCAGTTCTTC
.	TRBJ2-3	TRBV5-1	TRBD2	CASSSATSGYTDTQYF	TGCGCCAGCAGCTCCGCGACTAGCGGGTACACAGATACGCAGTATTTT
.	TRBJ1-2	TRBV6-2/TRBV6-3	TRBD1	CASSYSPGGEDYGYTF	TGTGCCAGCAGTTACTCTCCAGGGGGCGAAGACTATGGCTACACCTTC
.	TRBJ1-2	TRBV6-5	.	CATRWAGHGYGYTF	TGTGCCACCAGGTGGGCAGGGCATGGCTATGGCTACACCTTC
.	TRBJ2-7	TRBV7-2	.	CASSLVPGGYEQYF	TGTGCCAGCAGCTTAGTTCCCGGCGGCTACGAGCAGTACTTC
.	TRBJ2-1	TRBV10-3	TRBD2	CAISESGGASYNEQFF	TGTGCCATCAGTGAAAGCGGGGGGGCGTCCTACAATGAGCAGTTCTTC
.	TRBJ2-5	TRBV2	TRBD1	CASSLTGVGLQETQYF	TGTGCCAGCAGCTTAACAGGGGTGGGCTTGCAAGAGACCCAGTACTTC
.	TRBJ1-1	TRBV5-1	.	CASSLGQGLNTEAFF	TGCGCCAGCAGCTTGGGACAAGGCCTGAACACTGAAGCTTTCTTT
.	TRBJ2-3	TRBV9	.	CASSVAIDSASADTQYF	TGTGCCAGCAGCGTAGCAATAGACTCTGCAAGCGCAGATACGCAGTATTTT
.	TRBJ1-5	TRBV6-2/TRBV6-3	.	CASSYEGGEHQPQHF	TGTGCCAGCAGTTATGAGGGCGGGGAGCATCAGCCCCAGCATTTT
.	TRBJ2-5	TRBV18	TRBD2	CASSPPIAGVGETQYF	TGTGCCAGCTCACCACCCATAGCGGGGGTCGGAGAGACCCAGTACTTC
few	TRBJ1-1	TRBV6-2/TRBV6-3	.	CASSITGGKAEAFF	TGTGCCAGCAGCATAACGGGAGGGAAGGCTGAAGCTTTCTTT
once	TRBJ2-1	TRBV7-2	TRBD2	CASSLGLAGDNEQFF	TGTGCCAGCAGCCTGGGACTAGCGGGGGACAATGAGCAGTTCTTC
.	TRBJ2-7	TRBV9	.	CASSSALTKGGASYEQYF	TGTGCCAGCAGCTCAGCCCTAACGAAAGGGGGAGCGTCCTACGAGCAGTACTTC
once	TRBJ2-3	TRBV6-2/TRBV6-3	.	CASSSSTDTQYF	TGTGCCAGCAGTTCTAGCACAGATACGCAGTATTTT
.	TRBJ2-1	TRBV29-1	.	CSVAFYRDNEQFF	TGCAGCGTGGCCTTTTACAGGGATAATGAGCAGTTCTTC
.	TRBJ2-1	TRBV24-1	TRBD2	CATSDSLNSGGIDEQFF	TGTGCCACCAGTGATTCCCTAAACAGCGGGGGTATCGATGAGCAGTTCTTC
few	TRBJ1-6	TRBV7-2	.	CASTRVSGIENSPLHF	TGTGCCAGCACGCGAGTGTCGGGAATTGAGAATTCACCCCTCCACTTT